The 23 T cell receptor beta chains below were found in one sample sequenced in a study of OX40 agonist ivuxolimab in advanced cancers. Measured with immunoSEQ multiplex PCR; TCRdb has only the in-frame clones, and not every one. This table has under 40,000 clones, about 74% appearing once. The sample here was CD4+ or CD8+ T cells sorted from blood, taken in a trial of the OX40 agonist ivuxolimab. All receptors derive from an adult with an advanced solid tumor such as melanoma, head and neck, liver or kidney cancer.

This clone showed up just once. This sequence joins TRBV19 and TRBJ1-5, with TRBD1 as a possible D gene (5 bases). V gave up 10 bases and J gave up 6 bases, with 19 bases separating them. The CDR3 loop spans 14 amino acids. Germline CDR1 reads LNHDA; CDR2 reads SQIVND (reference sequence). In DNA form, the CDR3 reads TGTGCCACCCAACCTGGGGGGGAAGGTCAGCCCCAGCATTTT. This codes for CATQPGGEGQPQHF.

The J gene is TRBJ2-7, the V gene TRBV4-3; 12 nucleotides agree with TRBD2. CDR3 length: 17 residues. After removal of 1 base from V and 9 bases from J, the junction contained 13 bases not matched to a gene. Germline loops: CDR1 LGHNA, CDR2 YSLEER. The CDR3 spells CASSQGARLAGGPRQYF. Written as DNA, the CDR3 is TGCGCCAGCAGCCAAGGGGCTCGGCTAGCGGGAGGGCCCCGGCAGTACTTC.

In its sample, this clone was seen a few times. The chain has TRBV11-1 and TRBJ2-3; tentatively, D is TRBD2 (5 bases). Per the germline V gene, CDR1 is SGHAT and CDR2 is FQDESV (reference sequence). The CDR3 is made up of 15 amino acids. V was clipped by 0 bases and J by 0 bases, with 7 bases between them. The DNA for the CDR3 is TGTGCCAGCAGCTTAGCGCCGGGGAGCACAGATACGCAGTATTTT. This translates into CASSLAPGSTDTQYF.

The chain is built from TRBV5-4 and TRBJ2-1; D is uncertain. CDR1 SGHNT and CDR2 YYREEE come from the germline V gene (reference sequence). This CDR3 has 14 residues. V was cut by 0 bases and J by 6 bases, with 10 bases left in between. CDR3 region: CASSLDSESNEQFF. The DNA of the CDR3 is TGTGCCAGCAGCTTGGACAGTGAGAGCAATGAGCAGTTCTTC. Combining the CDR3 with reference TRBV5-4 and TRBJ2-1 gives the whole variable domain ETGVTQSPTHLIKTRGQQVTLRCSSQSGHNTVSWYQQALGQGPQFIFQYYREEENGRGNFPPRFSGLQFPNYSSELNVNALELDDSALYLCASSLDSESNEQFFGPGTRLTVL.

A single count supports this clone. The V gene is TRBV29-1, the J gene TRBJ1-1; D is uncertain. Per germline, CDR1 SQVTM and CDR2 ANQGSEA. The V gene lost 3 bases and the J gene lost 9 bases, with 17 bases spanning the gap. This CDR3 region has 13 residues. CDR3 region: CSVERQGSRQAFF. In nucleotides, the CDR3 is TGCAGCGTTGAGAGACAAGGGTCCCGTCAAGCTTTCTTT.

The chain uses TRBV28 and TRBJ2-4, with TRBD1 identical over 7 bases. Trimming cost V 6 bases and J 8 bases; bases outside gene matches: 13. CDR3 size: 15 residues. Germline CDR1 reads MDHEN; CDR2 reads SYDVKM. CDR3 DNA: TGTGCCAGCAGGCAAGGGGGCGCGAGCGGAGACATTCAGTACTTC. It specifies CASRQGGASGDIQYF. Looking up the rest from reference TRBV28 and TRBJ2-4 gives the full variable domain: DVKVTQSSRYLVKRTGEKVFLECVQDMDHENMFWYRQDPGLGLRLIYFSYDVKMKEKGDIPEGYSVSREKKERFSLILESASTNQTSMYLCASRQGGASGDIQYFGAGTRLSVL.

About this clone: Other DNA sequences of this sample code for an identical CDR3. The chain uses TRBV27 and TRBJ2-7; 9 bases are shared with TRBD2. Looked up from germline, CDR1 is MNHEY and CDR2 is SMNVEV (reference sequence). This CDR3 spans 14 amino acids. V lost 9 bases to trimming and J lost 2 bases; unmatched junction nucleotides: 8. The CDR3 loop is CASSLSGSAYEQYF. As DNA, the CDR3 is TGTGCCAGTAGCCTTAGCGGGAGTGCCTACGAGCAGTACTTC.

V is TRBV10-2 and J is TRBJ2-5, with D perhaps matching TRBD1 (6 bases). The J call could be wrong; TRBJ2-7 is a better fit for the DNA end. The CDR3 runs to 14 residues. Looked up from germline, CDR1 is WSHSY and CDR2 is SAAADI. The CDR3 is CASRPTGNSYEQYF. The CDR3 nucleotides are TGCGCCAGCAGACCTACAGGGAATTCCTACGAGCAGTACTTC.

The gene calls are TRBV7-9 and TRBJ1-1, with D hard to call. V was cut by 11 bases and J by 0 bases, with 13 bases left in between. Germline CDR1 SEHNR, CDR2 FQNEAQ (reference sequence). The CDR3 spans 13 residues. CDR3 in DNA: TGTGCCGCTGAGGTCCAGATGAACACTGAAGCTTTCTTT. It specifies CAAEVQMNTEAFF.

The rearrangement uses TRBV2 and TRBJ1-5, with a weak D call TRBD1 (6 bases). The germline gives CDR1 SNHLY, CDR2 FYNNEI. The CDR3 contains 14 residues. The V end lost 6 bases, the J end lost 2 bases, and 11 bases lay between the germline ends. This chain's CDR3 is CASSPGQRNQPQHF. CDR3 DNA sequence: TGTGCCAGCAGCCCCGGACAGCGCAATCAGCCCCAGCATTTT. Full variable domain (outside the CDR3, taken from reference TRBV2 and TRBJ1-5): EPEVTQTPSHQVTQMGQEVILRCVPISNHLYFYWYRQILGQKVEFLVSFYNNEISEKSEIFDDQFSVERPDGSNFTLKIRSTKLEDSAMYFCASSPGQRNQPQHFGDGTRLSIL.

In its sample, this clone was seen a few times. In DNA form, the CDR3 reads TGTTGCGGACCCACGAAGTTCTTC. Its protein product is CCGPTKFF. The chain combines TRBV7-9 with TRBJ2-1; D remains unclear. Germline V lookup: CDR1 SEHNR, CDR2 FQNEAQ (reference sequence). This CDR3 has 8 amino acids. Full variable domain (missing parts from reference TRBV7-9 and TRBJ2-1): DTGVSQNPRHKITKRGQNVTFRCDPISEHNRLYWYRQTLGQGPEFLTYFQNEAQLEKSRLLSDRFSAERPKGSFSTLEIQRTEQGDSAMYLCCGPTKFFGPGTRLTVL.

This clone showed up just a few times. The chain is built from TRBV5-1 and TRBJ2-7, with D unclear. Germline V CDR1 and CDR2: SGHRS, YFSETQ. This CDR3 has 14 residues. V was pared by 4 bases and J by 4 bases, with 15 bases between. CDR3: CASSLRSDGYEQYF. CDR3 in DNA: TGCGCCAGCAGCCTCCGCTCGGACGGTTACGAGCAGTACTTC.

The chain links TRBV6-5 to TRBJ2-7, with TRBD1 as a possible D gene (6 bases). The CDR3 has 15 residues. Germline loops: CDR1 MNHEY, CDR2 SVGAGI. V lost 5 bases and J lost 3, with 17 bases in between. CDR3 bases: TGTGCCAGCAGTACACAGGGTACCCCCAGCTACGAGCAGTACTTC. Translated: CASSTQGTPSYEQYF.

In regard to this clone: Other DNA sequences within the sample encode an identical CDR3. The chain uses TRBV5-1 and TRBJ1-1; D is possibly TRBD1 (6 bases). CDR3 length: 14 amino acids. Germline CDR1 SGHRS, CDR2 YFSETQ. Trimming shortened V by 0 bases and J by 4 bases, and 10 bases separated the two germline ends. CDR3 loop: CASSLAGASTEAFF. The CDR3 region has the DNA TGCGCCAGCAGCTTGGCAGGGGCAAGCACTGAAGCTTTCTTT.

J is TRBJ1-5 and V is TRBV6-5; D remains unclear. Germline CDR1 MNHEY, CDR2 SVGAGI. V shed 5 bases and J shed 5 bases, with 13 bases lying between them. The CDR3 covers 14 residues. CDR3 coding DNA: TGTGCCAGCAGTGAAGGTGGTGGTTATCAGCCCCAGCATTTT. This sequence encodes CASSEGGGYQPQHF.

The chain couples TRBV2 to TRBJ1-5; perhaps TRBD1 as D (5 bases). Per germline, CDR1 SNHLY and CDR2 FYNNEI. V gave up 4 bases and J gave up 0 bases, with 13 bases separating them. The CDR3 spans 16 residues. The DNA for the CDR3 is TGTGCCAGCAGTGGCGGGACGGTTTATAGCAATCAGCCCCAGCATTTT. Translation gives CASSGGTVYSNQPQHF.

V gene TRBV19 combines with J gene TRBJ2-5; D may be TRBD1 or TRBD2 (5 bases each). The CDR3 has 15 residues. V was pared by 2 bases and J by 5 bases, with 15 bases between. CDR1 is LNHDA and CDR2 is SQIVND in the germline V gene (reference sequence). This CDR3 is CASSISGSSRETQYF. CDR3 nucleotide sequence: TGTGCCAGTAGTATATCAGGGTCTAGCAGGGAGACCCAGTACTTC.

This chain connects TRBV2 to TRBJ2-7; 9 bases match TRBD1. The CDR3 loop spans 11 amino acids. With V trimmed by 9 bases and J by 6 bases, 3 bases remained unmatched. CDR1 SNHLY and CDR2 FYNNEI come from the germline V gene. CDR3: CASRQGGEQYF. The CDR3 coding sequence is TGTGCCAGTAGACAGGGGGGCGAGCAGTACTTC.

The chain carries TRBV7-9 and TRBJ1-4; D not resolved. This CDR3 contains 12 residues. V dropped 3 bases and J dropped 8 bases, with 7 bases sitting between them. Germline CDR1 reads SEHNR; CDR2 reads FQNEAQ (reference sequence). CDR3 nucleotides: TGTGCCAGCAGCTTTCAATGGGAAAAACTGTTTTTT. It yields the protein CASSFQWEKLFF.

The V gene is TRBV5-1, the J gene TRBJ2-1; 10 nucleotides match TRBD1. V lost 7 bases and J lost 12; bases outside the gene matches: 13. CDR3 length equals 14 residues. Germline V gives CDR1 SGHRS, CDR2 YFSETQ. CDR3 sequence: CASGVSGQGRMQFF. CDR3 bases: TGCGCCAGCGGAGTTTCGGGACAGGGGCGCATGCAGTTCTTC. The variable domain in full, with the rest retrieved from reference TRBV5-1 and TRBJ2-1, is KAGVTQTPRYLIKTRGQQVTLSCSPISGHRSVSWYQQTPGQGLQFLFEYFSETQRNKGNFPGRFSGRQFSNSRSEMNVSTLELGDSALYLCASGVSGQGRMQFFGPGTRLTVL.

The genes are TRBV30 and TRBJ2-3, with D hard to call. Germline V gene lookup returns CDR1 GTSNPN and CDR2 SVGIG (reference sequence). This CDR3 comprises 13 residues. V was pared by 2 bases and J by 4 bases, with 10 bases between. CDR3 region: CAWSLVPPDTQYF. DNA of the CDR3: TGTGCCTGGAGTCTGGTCCCTCCAGATACGCAGTATTTT.

The rearrangement links TRBV6-6 to TRBJ2-7, with D unclear. V was trimmed by 5 bases and J by 2 bases, leaving 13 bases between them. The CDR3 is made up of 14 amino acids. Germline-derived CDR1 and CDR2 are MNHNY and SVGAGI (reference sequence). This chain's CDR3 is CASSQRLFPYEQYF. Written as DNA, the CDR3 is TGTGCCAGCAGTCAACGGCTCTTCCCCTACGAGCAGTACTTC.

V usage is TRBV9 and J usage is TRBJ2-7; D is unresolved. The CDR3 extends over 13 amino acids. Germline loops: CDR1 SGDLS, CDR2 YYNGEE. V was trimmed by 4 bases and J by 1 base, leaving 9 bases between them. CDR3 sequence: CASSPEVSYEQYF. Here the CDR3 DNA reads TGTGCCAGCAGCCCCGAGGTTTCCTACGAGCAGTACTTC. Drawing the rest from reference TRBV9 and TRBJ2-7, the complete variable domain is DSGVTQTPKHLITATGQRVTLRCSPRSGDLSVYWYQQSLDQGLQFLIQYYNGEERAKGNILERFSAQQFPDLHSELNLSSLELGDSALYFCASSPEVSYEQYFGPGTRLTVT.